The sequence of this T cell receptor beta chain was determined in a study of cytomegalovirus exposure and HLA in healthy donors (dated by TCRdb to 2015 to 2018). Background for the entire study: An earlier analysis of some 620 of the donors reported 276 Gb of sequence data and 117 million unique TCR beta sequences obtained from around 170 million T cells. Roughly 300 gigabases of sequencing data and approximately 93 million unique TCR sequences were included in an early release covering roughly 700 HLA-typed donors. The genetic ancestry cluster associated with self-reported Caucasian donors included around four fifths of the approximately 410 genotyped donors. The study was designed to test whether signatures of past pathogen exposure could be identified by cataloging public T cell receptors. The T cell repertoires of 666 subjects were profiled by immunosequencing and related to cytomegalovirus serostatus. Besides the first cohort of roughly 660 subjects, a separate validation cohort made up of 120 different subjects was used. High-throughput TCR immunosequencing, statistical association of individual TCRs with disease status, and machine learning were combined to predict cytomegalovirus infection status. In a later analysis, previously published TCR beta repertoires from more than 500 donors were re-analyzed and high-resolution HLA genotyping was added so that TCR occurrence patterns could be studied. The later analysis used no new phenotypic data to find candidate immune exposures, relying instead on TCR beta sequences and their occurrence across donors. An earlier analysis of a few hundred of the donors applied high-throughput TCR beta sequencing to assess whether each TCR beta V gene segment acted as functional or pseudogenic. Donor age, sex, ethnicity and CMV serostatus were collected together with the repertoire data. A later genetic analysis took genome-wide SNP genotypes for about 65% of the 666 donors and used that subset as a discovery cohort. Every repertoire in the discovery cohort had been generated on one and the same sequencing platform. Class I and class II HLA loci were covered by the typing at four-digit resolution. Typing coverage varied by locus: roughly 629-630 donors for A, B, C, DRB1 and DQB1; approximately 560 for DQA1; around 570 for DPA1; under 490 for DPB1. Roughly 5 DR-DQ haplotypes were treated as single units for association and clustering because of strong linkage in the cohort. Among some 410 genotyped donors of the cohort, an average of approximately 240,000 unique TCR beta nucleotide sequences were sequenced per donor, roughly 18% of them non-productive. Paper-wide results and their limitations: Strong co-occurrence of HLA alleles, especially DR and DQ, made assigning TCR associations to individual alleles difficult. In a later analysis, HLA-associated TCR beta chains were found to be more clonally expanded and to have lower generation probabilities than equally common non-associated chains. Three of the identified cytomegalovirus-associated TCR beta chains were confirmed in vitro to be specific for cytomegalovirus antigens. Because the 87-base-pair reads could not distinguish some IMGT-functional V segments, including TRBV6-2 and TRBV6-3, those segments were excluded. The presence/absence analyses assumed that sequencing depth was roughly uniform across donors, and that assumption may not be true. Cytomegalovirus status was reported to be diagnosed by the classifier with high specificity and sensitivity in both the original and validation cohorts. In a later genetic analysis, fewer N-insertions in productive TCRs were reported among donors in an Asian-associated ancestry cluster than the roughly 700-donor mean. The authors suggested that the approach could potentially be generalized to other disease states and immunological phenotypes. Broadly in line with IMGT annotations, most TCR beta V segments showed up in productive rearrangements about 87% or about 30% of the time in an earlier analysis of around 550 of the donors. A cluster of highly shared sequence variants was judged likely to represent a technical artifact of the sequencing pipeline. Linkage disequilibrium might explain the correlated functional status among segregating V segments, but an unknown experimental factor could not be ruled out. Most TCR sequences were seen in very few donors, while some public TCRs were found in many individuals. Immune exposure information for the cohort was limited to CMV serostatus. The earlier analysis of about 600 of the donors excluded seventeen rarely observed V segments, including chromosome 9 orphons, because counts were too low. Most CMV-associated TCR beta chains appeared to be HLA-restricted in a later analysis, and the HLA associations seemed to be driven largely by CMV exposure. In a later analysis, TCR association rates were found to vary across HLA loci, with the most associated TCRs seen for DRB1 alleles and the fewest for HLA-C alleles. In a later analysis, some 18,000 TCR beta sequences were associated with specific HLA alleles at a false discovery rate of 0.05. A further reported finding was that TCR beta sequences accurately predicted the HLA-A and HLA-B alleles for most subjects in the first cohort. A later analysis reported that several top co-occurrence clusters appeared linked to parvovirus B19, influenza, CMV and Epstein-Barr virus. The cohort was sequenced for TCR beta chains only, and without alpha or paired-chain data the features that could be detected were limited. Because some donors lacked HLA typing at each locus, the association tests relied only on the typed subset. A total of 150 to 200 TCR beta chains were listed by the study as associated with cytomegalovirus. V-gene and J-gene trimming of TCR beta chains was associated with a missense DCLRE1C variant in a later genetic analysis, and the association was replicated in an independent cohort.

In total, roughly 670 healthy bone marrow donors made up the cohort. All cohort members were sampled while nominally healthy, although unrecorded immune exposures were likely present. The donor tested CMV seronegative and was one of the 352 seronegative cohort members. Each donor provided a peripheral blood sample, and peripheral blood mononuclear cells were used for TCR beta sequencing. Genomic DNA extraction from the blood cell samples was performed with the Qiagen DNeasy Blood Extraction Kit. The library was made by the immunoSEQ multiplex PCR assay. A mixture of 60 forward primers for TCR Vbeta segments and 13 reverse primers for TCR Jbeta segments was used in the multiplex PCR. A multiplex PCR assay on genomic DNA amplified the CDR3 region of rearranged TCR beta genes. The amplified TCR beta libraries were sequenced on the Illumina HiSeq System as 87-base-pair reads. For the original study's pipeline: In a later analysis, 70 million to 95 million unique TCR beta chains were counted across the roughly 700 repertoires, and some 10 million of these chains were shared by at least two donors. A nearest-neighbor algorithm error-corrected the raw reads and collapsed the reads into unique sequences, merging closely related sequences to remove PCR and sequencing errors. V, D and J gene segments were assigned by aligning CDR3 sequences to IMGT reference sequences. For a sequence to be retained, at least a six-nucleotide match to both a V gene segment and a J gene segment was required. A rearrangement counted as productive if the CDR3 had no stop codons and remained in frame with V and J, and every other rearrangement counted as non-productive. Following IMGT convention, CDR3 was defined as the stretch from the second conserved V-encoded cysteine to the conserved J-encoded phenylalanine. The earlier analysis of more than 450 of the donors excluded sequences that lacked an unambiguous match to a single V gene segment. An earlier analysis of fewer than 650 of the donors classified V segments as functional when productive rearrangements were above 56.7% and as segregating when the standard deviation between donors was above 5%. A statistical classification framework was built to diagnose cytomegalovirus status from the catalog of TCR beta chain sequences. V and J gene assignment, in a later analysis, came from comparing TCR nucleotide sequences with IMGT/GENE-DB human TR gene sequences. The TCRdist pipeline was used in a later analysis to assign CDR3 sequences and most-parsimonious VDJ recombination scenarios. In a later analysis, every TCR beta chain was defined by the combination of its CDR3 amino acid sequence and its V-gene family, and reads without a unique V-gene family were dropped. A later analysis removed nearly 600 highly shared, low-generation-probability nucleotide sequences to deal with suspected cross-contamination and a sequencing artifact. In a later analysis, a clonal expansion index for each public chain was calculated from normalized within-repertoire ranks of inferred template counts. A later analysis computed generation probabilities with a VDJ recombination model fitted to out-of-frame rearrangements, and checked the results against IGoR. Hypergeometric tests were used in a later analysis to score TCR-TCR, TCR-HLA and TCR-CMV co-occurrence, with a repertoire-size bias correction applied to the TCR pairs. To estimate false discovery rates, a later analysis permuted the HLA or CMV assignments 20 times. In a later analysis, co-occurring TCRs were grouped with DBSCAN, and TCRdist sequence similarity was added when clustering was performed within HLA-allele-positive subsets. Repertoires with fewer than 30,000 or more than 120,000 public chains were left out of co-occurrence clustering, as were four to six repertoires with anomalous nucleotide sharing. What TCRdb holds here is the immuneACCESS table cut down to in-frame rearrangements. Part of the clones is not present; checked against another copy, under half of the missing clones reflect an unresolved V gene, and the others are unexplained. Clonal size and the V and J genes are those of that table, whereas D and trimming came from the DNA. The table for this sample lists 75,000 to 80,000 clones; roughly 80% of them were counted only once. Together, the top ten hold about 1.1% of the sample.

The cysteine opens and the phenylalanine closes a CDR3 of 16 amino acids. Of the read, only the CDR3 DNA is kept; its 48 bases are in frame from base 1. The germline V and J ends show losses of 6 bases and 4 bases respectively, and no gene match explains 10 bases of the junction. For CDR1 and CDR2, the germline V gene (reference sequence) lists MNHNY and SVGAGI. Regarding this clone: The clone's antigen remains unknown. Per-nucleotide qualities are absent, and no much larger clonotype sits a single base away.

The TCR was taken from a male donor in good health and CMV-seronegative. The chain is encoded by TRBV6-6 joined to TRBJ1-3; the junction holds 9 bases that match TRBD1. Sequencing used PBMCs. CDR3 sequence: CASRTGTGSAGNTIYF. The nucleotide sequence reads as follows: TGTGCCAGCAGAACCGGGACAGGGTCGGCCGGAAACACCATATATTTT.